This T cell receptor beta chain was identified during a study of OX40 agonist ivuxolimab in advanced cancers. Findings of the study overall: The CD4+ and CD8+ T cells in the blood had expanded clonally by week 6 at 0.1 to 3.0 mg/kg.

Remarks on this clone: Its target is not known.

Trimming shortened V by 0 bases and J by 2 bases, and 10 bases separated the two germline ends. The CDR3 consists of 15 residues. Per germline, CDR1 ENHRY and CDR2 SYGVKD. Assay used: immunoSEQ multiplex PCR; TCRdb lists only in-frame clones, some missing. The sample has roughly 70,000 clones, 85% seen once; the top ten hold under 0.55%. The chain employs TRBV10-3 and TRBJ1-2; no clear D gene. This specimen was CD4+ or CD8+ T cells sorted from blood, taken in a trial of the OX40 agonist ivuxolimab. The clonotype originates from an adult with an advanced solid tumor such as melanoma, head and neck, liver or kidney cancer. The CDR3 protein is CAISESLRINYGYTF. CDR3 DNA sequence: TGTGCCATCAGTGAGTCGTTGAGGATCAACTATGGCTACACCTTC.